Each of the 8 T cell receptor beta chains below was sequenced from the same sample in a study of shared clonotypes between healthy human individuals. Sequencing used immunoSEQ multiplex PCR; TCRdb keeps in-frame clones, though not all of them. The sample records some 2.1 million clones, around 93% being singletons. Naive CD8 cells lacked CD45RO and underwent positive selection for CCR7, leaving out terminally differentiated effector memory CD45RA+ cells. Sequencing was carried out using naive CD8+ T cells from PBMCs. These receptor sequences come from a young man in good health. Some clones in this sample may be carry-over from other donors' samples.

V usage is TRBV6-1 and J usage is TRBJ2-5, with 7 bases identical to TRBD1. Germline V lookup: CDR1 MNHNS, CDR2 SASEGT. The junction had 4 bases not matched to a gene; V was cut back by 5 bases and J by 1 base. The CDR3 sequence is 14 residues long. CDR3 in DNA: TGTGCCAGCAGTCAGACAGGGCCCCAAGAGACCCAGTACTTC. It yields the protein CASSQTGPQETQYF.

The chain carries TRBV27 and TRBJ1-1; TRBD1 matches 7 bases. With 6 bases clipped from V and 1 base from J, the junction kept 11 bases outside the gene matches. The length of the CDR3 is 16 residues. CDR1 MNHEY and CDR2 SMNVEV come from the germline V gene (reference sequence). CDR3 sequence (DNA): TGTGCCAGCAGCCTCGGACAGGACCTCCCGAACACTGAAGCTTTCTTT. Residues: CASSLGQDLPNTEAFF.

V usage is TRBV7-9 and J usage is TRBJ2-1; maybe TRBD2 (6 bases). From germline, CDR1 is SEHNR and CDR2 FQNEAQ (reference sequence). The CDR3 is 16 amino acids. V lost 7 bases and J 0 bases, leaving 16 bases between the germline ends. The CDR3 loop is CASKGWRESSYNEQFF. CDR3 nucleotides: TGTGCCAGCAAAGGTTGGAGGGAGAGCTCCTACAATGAGCAGTTCTTC.

CDR3 amino acids: CASSSLQGSTEAFF. DNA for the CDR3: TGTGCCAGCAGCTCCCTACAGGGGAGCACTGAAGCTTTCTTT. The rearrangement joins TRBV7-3 to TRBJ1-1, with TRBD1 matching over 7 bases. The germline gives CDR1 SGHTA, CDR2 FQGTGA. The CDR3 is 14 residues long. With V trimmed by 4 bases and J by 4 bases, 6 bases remained unmatched.

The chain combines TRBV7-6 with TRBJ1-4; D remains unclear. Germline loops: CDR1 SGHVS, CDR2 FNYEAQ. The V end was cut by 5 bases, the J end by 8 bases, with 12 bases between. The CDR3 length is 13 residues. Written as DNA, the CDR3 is TGTGCCAGCAGCCCCTTGACACAGGAAAAACTGTTTTTT. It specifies CASSPLTQEKLFF.

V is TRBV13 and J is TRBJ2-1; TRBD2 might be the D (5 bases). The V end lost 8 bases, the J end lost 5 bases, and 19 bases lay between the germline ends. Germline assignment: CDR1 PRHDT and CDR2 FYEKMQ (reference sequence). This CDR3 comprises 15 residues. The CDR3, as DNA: TGTGCCAGCGTCTCGCGGGTAAGCGTCCACAATGAGCAGTTCTTC. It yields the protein CASVSRVSVHNEQFF. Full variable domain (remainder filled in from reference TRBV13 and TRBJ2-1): AAGVIQSPRHLIKEKRETATLKCYPIPRHDTVYWYQQGPGQDPQFLISFYEKMQSDKGSIPDRFSAQQFSDYHSELNMSSLELGDSALYFCASVSRVSVHNEQFFGPGTRLTVL.

CDR3 in DNA: TGTGCCAGCAGCTTGGGTGCCAGGATCAGTAACTATGGCTACACCTTC. Translated: CASSLGARISNYGYTF. The chain employs TRBV7-9 and TRBJ1-2; D not certain. This CDR3 contains 16 residues. V was cut by 3 bases and J by 1 base, with 15 bases left in between. Looked up from germline, CDR1 is SEHNR and CDR2 is FQNEAQ (reference sequence).

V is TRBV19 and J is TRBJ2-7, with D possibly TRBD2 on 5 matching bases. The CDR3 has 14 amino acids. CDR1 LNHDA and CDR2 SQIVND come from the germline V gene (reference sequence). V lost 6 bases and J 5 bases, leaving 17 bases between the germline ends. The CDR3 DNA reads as TGTGCCAGTAGCTCGAGCGGCTCCGGCAACGAGCAGTACTTC. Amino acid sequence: CASSSSGSGNEQYF. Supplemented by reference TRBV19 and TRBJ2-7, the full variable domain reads DGGITQSPKYLFRKEGQNVTLSCEQNLNHDAMYWYRQDPGQGLRLIYYSQIVNDFQKGDIAEGYSVSREKKESFPLTVTSAQKNPTAFYLCASSSSGSGNEQYFGPGTRLTVT.